This TCR beta chain was sequenced during a study of T cells in localized non-small cell lung cancer. The J segment lost 2 bases and the V segment lost 1 base, leaving 7 bases of the junction unmatched. Germline loops: CDR1 SGHNT, CDR2 YENEEA. This CDR3 is 17 amino acids long. Profiled with immunoSEQ multiplex PCR; TCRdb holds only in-frame clones, not every one. Here the sample spans some 2,500 clones, about 24% being singletons. This TCR was recovered from a woman aged 40-69 years with stage I lung adenocarcinoma. This chain links TRBV11-3 with TRBJ2-1; 8 bases align to TRBD2. The specimen was lung tumor tissue, collected before any cancer treatment. CDR3 sequence (DNA): TGTGCCAGCAGCTTAGTTCTGGCGGGAGGAACCTACAATGAGCAGTTCTTC. Residues: CASSLVLAGGTYNEQFF.